This T cell receptor (beta chain) derives from a study of TIL therapy for anti-PD-1-resistant metastatic lung cancer. Across the study: Tumors were harvested before any PD-1/PD-L1 blockade. Tumors carried a median around 1.4 non-synonymous mutations per megabase.

There are a few counts of this clone. The immunoSEQ assay was v3. Data came from immunoSEQ multiplex PCR; TCRdb stores just in-frame clones and leaves some out. The repertoire includes about 60,000 clones, more than 75% of them detected once, and 2.5% to 3% sits in the top ten. There are 15 residues in the CDR3. The V gene lost 1 base and the J gene lost 6 bases, with 16 bases spanning the gap. CDR1 and CDR2 from the germline V gene are GTSNPN and SVGIG (reference sequence). Specified time point: pre-treatment sample, taken before nivolumab and TIL therapy. The rearrangement joins TRBV30 to TRBJ1-5; D unclear. Sequenced material: blood, taken at baseline. This receptor was obtained from a person aged 25 to 79 with non-small cell lung cancer. The CDR3 protein is CAWSAPMPRGQPQHF. In DNA form, the CDR3 reads TGTGCCTGGAGTGCCCCGATGCCCCGGGGTCAGCCCCAGCATTTT. Filled out from reference TRBV30 and TRBJ1-5, the complete variable domain reads SQTIHQWPATLVQPVGSPLSLECTVEGTSNPNLYWYRQAAGRGLQLLFYSVGIGQISSEVPQNLSASRPQDRQFILSSKKLLLSDSGFYLCAWSAPMPRGQPQHFGDGTRLSIL.